The count of the clone carrying this T cell receptor (beta chain) is one. The antigen remains undetermined. The data were obtained in a study of neoadjuvant anti-PD-1 for oral cavity cancer. Study as a whole: Around day 43, patients without progression received a fourth nivolumab dose before surgery.

Blood cells were analyzed directly, without culture or expansion. Study-wide findings and caveats: Each response group had just a few patients in TCR analyses.

Deletions cut 4 bases from V and 7 bases from J, with 26 bases between. This CDR3 contains 18 residues. CDR1 SGHRS and CDR2 YFSETQ come from the germline V gene. Using immunoSEQ multiplex PCR, the repertoire was profiled, and TCRdb retains in-frame clones only, with some absent. The sample records 30,000 to 40,000 clones, more than 75% being singletons. The source was PBMCs, collected before nivolumab (anti-PD-1) treatment. The rearrangement joins TRBV5-1 to TRBJ1-4; D gene unclear. This receptor was obtained from a person aged 40 to 85 with oral cavity squamous cell carcinoma. CDR3 nucleotides: TGCGCCAGCAGCCCGCAACCGGGTCCCCGCTATCCTCCTGAAAAACTGTTTTTT. It is translated as CASSPQPGPRYPPEKLFF.